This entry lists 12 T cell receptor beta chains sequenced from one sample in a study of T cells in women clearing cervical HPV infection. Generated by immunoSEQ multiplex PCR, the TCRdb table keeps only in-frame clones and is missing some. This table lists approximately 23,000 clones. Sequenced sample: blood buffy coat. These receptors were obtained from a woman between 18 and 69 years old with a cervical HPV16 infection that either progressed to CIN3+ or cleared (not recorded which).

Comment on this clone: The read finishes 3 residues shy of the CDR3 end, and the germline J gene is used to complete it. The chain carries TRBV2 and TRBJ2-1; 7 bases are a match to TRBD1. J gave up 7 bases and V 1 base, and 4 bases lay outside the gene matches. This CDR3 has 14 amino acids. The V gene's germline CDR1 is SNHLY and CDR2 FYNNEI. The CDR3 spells CASSEETGLNEQFF. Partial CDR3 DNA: TGTGCCAGCAGTGAAGAGACAGGGTTAAATGAG.

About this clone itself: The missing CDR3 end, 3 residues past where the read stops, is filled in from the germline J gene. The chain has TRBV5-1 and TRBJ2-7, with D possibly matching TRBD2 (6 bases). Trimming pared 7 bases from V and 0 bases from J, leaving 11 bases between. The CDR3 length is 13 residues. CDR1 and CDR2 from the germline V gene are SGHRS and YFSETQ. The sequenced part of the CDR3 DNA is TGCGCCAGCGGCCGGGGGAGCTCCTACGAG. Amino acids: CASGRGSSYE. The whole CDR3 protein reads CASGRGSSYEQYF.

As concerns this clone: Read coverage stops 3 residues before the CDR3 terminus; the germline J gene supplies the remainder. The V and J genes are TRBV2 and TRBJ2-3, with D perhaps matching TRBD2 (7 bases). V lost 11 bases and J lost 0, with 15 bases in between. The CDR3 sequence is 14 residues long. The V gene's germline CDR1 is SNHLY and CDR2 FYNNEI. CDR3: CAGGRGGSTDTQYF. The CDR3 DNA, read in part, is TGTGCCGGAGGGAGGGGGGGGAGCACAGATACG.

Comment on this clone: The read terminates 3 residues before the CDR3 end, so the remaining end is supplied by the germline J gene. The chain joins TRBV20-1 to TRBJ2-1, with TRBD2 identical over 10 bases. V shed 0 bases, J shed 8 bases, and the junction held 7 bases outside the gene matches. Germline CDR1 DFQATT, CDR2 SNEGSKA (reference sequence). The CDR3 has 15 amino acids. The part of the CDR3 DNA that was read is TGCAGTGCTAGAGATCCCAGCGGGAGGGCCTATGAG. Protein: CSARDPSGRAYE. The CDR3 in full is CSARDPSGRAYEQFF.

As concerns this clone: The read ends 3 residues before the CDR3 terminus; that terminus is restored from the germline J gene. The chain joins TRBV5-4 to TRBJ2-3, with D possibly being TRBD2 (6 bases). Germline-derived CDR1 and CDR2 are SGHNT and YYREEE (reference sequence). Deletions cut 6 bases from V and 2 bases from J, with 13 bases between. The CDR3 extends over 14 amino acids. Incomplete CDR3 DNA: TGTGCCAGCAACGAAGGCGGGATCACAGATACG. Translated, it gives CASNEGGITDT. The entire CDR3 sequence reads CASNEGGITDTQYF.

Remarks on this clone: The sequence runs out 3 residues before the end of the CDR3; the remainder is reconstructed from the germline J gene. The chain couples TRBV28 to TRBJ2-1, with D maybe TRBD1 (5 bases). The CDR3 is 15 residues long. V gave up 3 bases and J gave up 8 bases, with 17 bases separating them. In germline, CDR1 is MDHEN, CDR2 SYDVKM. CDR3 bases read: TGTGCCAGCAGTTTGGGCAGGGTGGTCCGGCATGAG. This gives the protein CASSLGRVVRHE. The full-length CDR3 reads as CASSLGRVVRHEQFF.

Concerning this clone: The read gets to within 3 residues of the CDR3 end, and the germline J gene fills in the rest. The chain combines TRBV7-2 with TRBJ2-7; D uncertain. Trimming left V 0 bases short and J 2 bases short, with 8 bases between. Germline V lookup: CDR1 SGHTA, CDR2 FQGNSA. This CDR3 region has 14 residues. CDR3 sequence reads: CASSLAGSPYEQYF. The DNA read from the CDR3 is TGTGCCAGCAGCTTAGCGGGCAGTCCCTACGAG.

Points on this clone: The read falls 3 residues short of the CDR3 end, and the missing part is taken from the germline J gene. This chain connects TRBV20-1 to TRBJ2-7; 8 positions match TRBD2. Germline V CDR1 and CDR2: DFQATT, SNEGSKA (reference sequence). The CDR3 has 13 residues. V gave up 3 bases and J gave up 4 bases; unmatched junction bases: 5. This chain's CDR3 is CSASAGLAYEQYF. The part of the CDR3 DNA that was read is TGCAGTGCTAGCGCCGGACTAGCATACGAG.

The CDR3 sequence is CASSQEAGVSTDTQYF. The part of the CDR3 DNA that was read is TGTGCCAGCAGCCAAGAGGCGGGAGTTAGCACAGATACG. V usage is TRBV14 and J usage is TRBJ2-3, with 7 bases matching TRBD2. The sequence runs out 3 residues before the end of the CDR3; the remainder is reconstructed from the germline J gene. Trimming removed 0 bases from V and 0 bases from J; junction bases left unmatched: 3. The germline gives CDR1 SGHDN, CDR2 FVKESK. The CDR3 is made up of 16 amino acids.

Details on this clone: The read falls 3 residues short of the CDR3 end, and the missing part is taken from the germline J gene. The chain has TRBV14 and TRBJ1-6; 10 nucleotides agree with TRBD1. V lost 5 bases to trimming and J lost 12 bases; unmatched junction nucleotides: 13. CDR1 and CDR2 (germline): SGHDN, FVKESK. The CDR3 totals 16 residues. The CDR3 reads CASSASGTGVFRPLHF. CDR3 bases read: TGTGCCAGCAGCGCCTCCGGGACAGGGGTTTTTCGACCC.

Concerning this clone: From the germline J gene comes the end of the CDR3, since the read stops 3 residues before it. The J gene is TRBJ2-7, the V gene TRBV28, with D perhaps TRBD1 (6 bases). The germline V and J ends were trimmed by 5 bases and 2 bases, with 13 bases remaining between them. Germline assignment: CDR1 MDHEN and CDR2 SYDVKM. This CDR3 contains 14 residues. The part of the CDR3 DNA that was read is TGTGCCAGCAGTCCGCCGGACAGACCCTACGAG. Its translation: CASSPPDRPYE. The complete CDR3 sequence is CASSPPDRPYEQYF.

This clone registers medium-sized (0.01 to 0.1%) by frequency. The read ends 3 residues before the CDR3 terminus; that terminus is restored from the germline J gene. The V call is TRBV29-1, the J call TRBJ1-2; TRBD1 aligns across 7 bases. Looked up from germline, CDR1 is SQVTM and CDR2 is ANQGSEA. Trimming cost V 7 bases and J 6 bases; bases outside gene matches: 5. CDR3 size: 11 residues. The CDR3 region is CSGGTENGYTF. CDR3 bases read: TGCAGCGGCGGGACAGAGAATGGC.